The 20 T cell receptor beta chains given below trace back to one sample, sequenced in a study of shared clonotypes between healthy human individuals. The repertoire was sequenced with immunoSEQ multiplex PCR; TCRdb's copy has only in-frame clones and lacks some. The table has about 990,000 clones, approximately 78% seen once. The source material was memory CD4+ T cells from PBMCs. Subset noted: CD45RA-negative fraction. All receptors derive from a man aged 18 to 29 in good health. Some clones in this sample may be carry-over from other donors' samples.

The J gene is TRBJ2-7, the V gene TRBV28; 10 nucleotides agree with TRBD1. With 11 bases clipped from V and 6 bases from J, the junction kept 19 bases outside the gene matches. This CDR3 spans 16 amino acids. Germline assignment: CDR1 MDHEN and CDR2 SYDVKM. The CDR3 bases are TGTGCCGGCTCCAGGACAGGGGGTGAATTTAGTGGCGAGCAGTACTTC. Amino acids: CAGSRTGGEFSGEQYF.

The J gene is TRBJ2-7, the V gene TRBV7-6, with D uncertain. V gave up 2 bases and J gave up 6 bases, with 14 bases separating them. The CDR3 loop spans 14 amino acids. Germline values: CDR1 SGHVS, CDR2 FNYEAQ. The CDR3 coding sequence is TGTGCCAGCAGCTTAAGGTTGGGAAAAACCGAGCAGTACTTC. Its translation: CASSLRLGKTEQYF.

In this sample, this clone turned up once. J is TRBJ1-3 and V is TRBV5-1; D possibly corresponds to TRBD1 (5 bases). The CDR3 has 16 amino acids. The germline CDR1 and CDR2 sequences are SGHRS and YFSETQ. V lost 2 bases and J lost 0, with 12 bases in between. DNA for the CDR3: TGCGCCAGCAGCTTAGGGACCGCCAACTCTGGAAACACCATATATTTT. Its translation: CASSLGTANSGNTIYF. Based on the CDR3 plus reference TRBV5-1 and TRBJ1-3, the full variable domain is KAGVTQTPRYLIKTRGQQVTLSCSPISGHRSVSWYQQTPGQGLQFLFEYFSETQRNKGNFPGRFSGRQFSNSRSEMNVSTLELGDSALYLCASSLGTANSGNTIYFGEGSWLTVV.

CDR3 residues: CASSSGSSGHNEQFF. The CDR3 DNA is TGTGCCAGTAGTAGTGGATCTAGCGGCCACAATGAGCAGTTCTTC. This chain connects TRBV19 to TRBJ2-1; 7 nucleotides align to TRBD2. This CDR3 region has 15 residues. V was clipped by 4 bases and J by 5 bases; unmatched bases: 8. Germline V gene data show CDR1 as LNHDA and CDR2 as SQIVND (reference sequence).

In its sample, this clone was seen once. J is TRBJ1-1 and V is TRBV7-2, with no clear D. Per germline, CDR1 SGHTA and CDR2 FQGNSA. The V end lost 5 bases, the J end lost 4 bases, and 14 bases lay between the germline ends. The CDR3 runs 14 residues. CDR3 coding DNA: TGTGCCAGCAGCCCACGACCCCGGTCCACTGAAGCTTTCTTT. Translated: CASSPRPRSTEAFF.

This chain links TRBV6-1 with TRBJ1-2; TRBD1 matches at 7 bases. Germline V gene sequence: CDR1 MNHNS, CDR2 SASEGT. The CDR3 extends over 15 amino acids. V gave up 7 bases and J gave up 1 base; unmatched junction bases: 9. The CDR3, as DNA: TGTGCCAGCACCCCCGGGGGGACAGTTAACTATGGCTACACCTTC. Protein product: CASTPGGTVNYGYTF.

CDR3: CASSFSRDTAEQYF. In nucleotides, the CDR3 is TGCGCCAGCAGCTTTTCCAGGGACACAGCCGAGCAGTACTTC. The chain uses TRBV5-1 and TRBJ2-7, with D possibly matching TRBD1 (6 bases). CDR1 and CDR2 (germline): SGHRS, YFSETQ. This CDR3 is built from 14 residues. V dropped 2 bases and J dropped 6 bases, with 15 bases sitting between them.

The rearrangement uses TRBV5-1 and TRBJ1-2; 7 bases agree with TRBD1. Germline trimming cut 4 bases from V and 8 bases from J; bases unmatched to any gene: 8. The germline V gene encodes CDR1 SGHRS and CDR2 YFSETQ. This CDR3 spans 13 amino acids. CDR3 in DNA: TGCGCCAGCAGCCAACAGGGGATGGGAGGCTACACCTTC. It translates to CASSQQGMGGYTF.

J is TRBJ2-6 and V is TRBV2; TRBD2 is a possible D gene (6 bases). Trimming took 5 bases from V and 2 from J, leaving 10 bases between them. Germline V gene lookup returns CDR1 SNHLY and CDR2 FYNNEI. CDR3 length: 15 amino acids. The CDR3 region is CASSSRLAGANVLTF. As DNA, the CDR3 is TGTGCCAGCAGTAGTCGACTAGCTGGGGCCAACGTCCTGACTTTC.

The chain combines TRBV28 with TRBJ2-3; 10 nucleotides agree with TRBD2. V was clipped by 0 bases and J by 4 bases; unmatched bases: 7. The V gene's germline CDR1 is MDHEN and CDR2 SYDVKM. CDR3 length: 17 amino acids. The CDR3 sequence is CASSLWTAGGSPDTQYF. CDR3 DNA sequence: TGTGCCAGCAGTTTATGGACAGCGGGAGGGTCCCCAGATACGCAGTATTTT.

The chain carries TRBV27 and TRBJ2-2; no clear D gene. Germline V gene data show CDR1 as MNHEY and CDR2 as SMNVEV (reference sequence). CDR3 size: 14 residues. The V and J ends lost 3 bases and 4 bases respectively, with 9 bases between them. The CDR3 DNA reads TGTGCCAGCAGTTTGTTCAGCCTCACCGGGGAGCTGTTTTTT. It specifies CASSLFSLTGELFF.

Of note for this clone: A read error may be the cause here, since a much bigger clone is one base away. This chain uses TRBV28 with TRBJ1-3; D gene uncertain. The germline CDR1 and CDR2 sequences are MDHEN and SYDVKM. This CDR3 contains 17 residues. V was cut by 4 bases and J by 0 bases, with 16 bases left in between. The CDR3: CASSSSGHYVSGNTIYF. CDR3 DNA sequence: TGTGCCAGCAGTTCCTCCGGCCACTATGTCTCTGGAAACACCATATATTTT. Together with reference TRBV28 and TRBJ1-3, the CDR3 gives the full variable domain: DVKVTQSSRYLVKRTGEKVFLECVQDMDHENMFWYRQDPGLGLRLIYFSYDVKMKEKGDIPEGYSVSREKKERFSLILESASTNQTSMYLCASSSSGHYVSGNTIYFGEGSWLTVV.

The chain uses TRBV18 and TRBJ2-7, with TRBD2 matching 9 bases. Per the germline V gene, CDR1 is KGHSH and CDR2 is LQKENI. This CDR3 is 15 amino acids long. The V segment lost 2 bases and the J segment 7 bases; nucleotides outside the gene matches: 9. The CDR3 loop is CASSPYGGRAGEQYF. The CDR3 DNA follows: TGTGCCAGCTCACCATACGGCGGGAGGGCGGGGGAGCAGTACTTC.

This sequence joins TRBV7-2 and TRBJ2-5; D may be TRBD1 or TRBD2 (6 bases each). Trimming shortened V by 1 base and J by 0 bases, and 9 bases separated the two germline ends. The CDR3 is made up of 15 amino acids. Germline V gene sequence: CDR1 SGHTA, CDR2 FQGNSA. CDR3 nucleotides: TGTGCCAGCAGCTTAGGGGGGGCAAACCAAGAGACCCAGTACTTC. This gives the protein CASSLGGANQETQYF.

This clone was counted once. This CDR3 is also generated by other DNA sequences in the sample. The chain recombines TRBV7-8 with TRBJ1-2, with 10 bases lining up with TRBD1. With 4 bases clipped from V and 4 bases from J, the junction kept 3 bases outside the gene matches. The CDR3 consists of 14 residues. Germline CDR1 is SGHVS and CDR2 is FQNEAQ. As DNA, the CDR3 is TGTGCCAGCAGCTCCGGACAGGGGGGCTATGGCTACACCTTC. Protein: CASSSGQGGYGYTF.

V and J are TRBV19 and TRBJ2-6; D is perhaps TRBD1 (6 bases). Germline-derived CDR1 and CDR2 are LNHDA and SQIVND (reference sequence). This CDR3 has 16 amino acids. Trimming left V 7 bases short and J 2 bases short, with 15 bases between. CDR3 region: CASTPNRDTGANVLTF. As DNA, the CDR3 is TGTGCCAGTACCCCTAACAGGGATACTGGGGCCAACGTCCTGACTTTC.

In regard to this clone: Since a much larger clone is just one base distant, this may be a read error. The V call is TRBV25-1, the J call TRBJ2-7; D not certain. Germline CDR1 reads MGHDK; CDR2 reads SYGVNS. V was pared by 1 base and J by 4 bases, with 5 bases between. The CDR3 loop spans 12 amino acids. The CDR3 protein is CASSEWGYEQYF. The DNA for the CDR3 is TGTGCCAGCAGTGAATGGGGATACGAGCAGTACTTC.

The V gene is TRBV5-1, the J gene TRBJ1-2; no clear D. Trimming shortened V by 4 bases and J by 4 bases, and 14 bases separated the two germline ends. The CDR3 is 14 residues long. Germline values: CDR1 SGHRS, CDR2 YFSETQ. For the CDR3, the DNA is TGCGCCAGCAGCCCCGGGATTGGTTCCTATGGCTACACCTTC. It is translated as CASSPGIGSYGYTF.

Only one count was recorded for this clone. The CDR3 here is CASSATLRGDYGYTF. The DNA for the CDR3 is TGTGCCAGCAGCGCAACCCTTCGGGGAGACTATGGCTACACCTTC. The genes are TRBV9 and TRBJ1-2; D uncertain. Germline V gene lookup returns CDR1 SGDLS and CDR2 YYNGEE. V shed 3 bases and J shed 3 bases, with 15 bases lying between them. There are 15 residues in the CDR3.

In regard to this clone: Sequence at one end of the junction differs from germline and may be a read error. The rearrangement links TRBV27 to TRBJ2-7; D is unresolved. Looked up from germline, CDR1 is MNHEY and CDR2 is SMNVEV (reference sequence). This CDR3 is built from 13 residues. The CDR3 spells CACSRAGSYEQYF. In DNA, the CDR3 is TGTGCCTGCAGTAGGGCTGGGTCCTACGAGCAGTACTTC.